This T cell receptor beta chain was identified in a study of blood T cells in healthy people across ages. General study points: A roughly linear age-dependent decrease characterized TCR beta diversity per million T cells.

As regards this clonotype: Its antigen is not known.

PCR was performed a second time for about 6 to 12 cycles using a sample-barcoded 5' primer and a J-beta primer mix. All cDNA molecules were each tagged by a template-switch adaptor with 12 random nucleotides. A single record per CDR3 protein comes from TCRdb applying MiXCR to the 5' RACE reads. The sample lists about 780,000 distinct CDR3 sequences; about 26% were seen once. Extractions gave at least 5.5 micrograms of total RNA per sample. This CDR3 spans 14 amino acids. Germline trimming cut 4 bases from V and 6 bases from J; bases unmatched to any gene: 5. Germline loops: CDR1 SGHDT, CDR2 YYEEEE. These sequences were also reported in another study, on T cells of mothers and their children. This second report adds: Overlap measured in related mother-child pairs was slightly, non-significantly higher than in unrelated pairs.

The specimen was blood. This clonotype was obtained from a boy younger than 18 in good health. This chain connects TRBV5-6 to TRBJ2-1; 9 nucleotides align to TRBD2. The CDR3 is CASSPLAGTNEQFF. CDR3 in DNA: TGTGCCAGCAGCCCTCTAGCGGGGACCAATGAGCAGTTCTTC.